These 18 T cell receptor beta chains share one sample of origin, sequenced in a study of OX40 agonist ivuxolimab in advanced cancers. The assay was immunoSEQ multiplex PCR, and TCRdb's table has in-frame clones only and misses some. Counted here are 7,500 to 9,500 clones, 66% occurring once; the ten biggest clones make up roughly 40%. The sequencing used CD4+ or CD8+ T cells sorted from blood, collected in a trial of the OX40 agonist ivuxolimab. The receptor set was obtained from an adult with an advanced solid tumor such as melanoma, head and neck, liver or kidney cancer.

This clone was observed a single time. The chain carries TRBV2 and TRBJ1-4; maybe TRBD1 (5 bases). The CDR3 has 12 amino acids. CDR1 and CDR2 from the germline V gene are SNHLY and FYNNEI. V was clipped by 4 bases and J by 12 bases, with 12 bases between them. The CDR3 region has the DNA TGTGCCAGCAGTGCGGGAGACAGAGAACTGTTTTTT. Its translation is CASSAGDRELFF.

The chain couples TRBV7-2 to TRBJ1-2, with D possibly matching TRBD1 (6 bases). Germline V gene sequence: CDR1 SGHTA, CDR2 FQGNSA. The CDR3 covers 16 residues. The V end lost 2 bases, the J end lost 7 bases, and 20 bases lay between the germline ends. CDR3 protein: CASSLWTAALIFGYTF. The DNA for the CDR3 is TGTGCCAGCAGCTTATGGACAGCTGCTCTTATTTTTGGCTACACCTTC.

The V and J genes are TRBV2 and TRBJ2-7; 10 nucleotides line up with TRBD1. V lost 6 bases to trimming and J lost 4 bases; unmatched junction nucleotides: 9. The CDR3 runs to 15 residues. Germline V gene lookup returns CDR1 SNHLY and CDR2 FYNNEI. The CDR3 protein is CASRASPGQGYEQYF. DNA for the CDR3: TGTGCCAGCAGAGCGTCCCCGGGACAGGGGTACGAGCAGTACTTC. Using reference TRBV2 and TRBJ2-7 for the parts outside the CDR3, the full variable domain is EPEVTQTPSHQVTQMGQEVILRCVPISNHLYFYWYRQILGQKVEFLVSFYNNEISEKSEIFDDQFSVERPDGSNFTLKIRSTKLEDSAMYFCASRASPGQGYEQYFGPGTRLTVT.

The V and J genes are TRBV4-2 and TRBJ2-7; 7 bases fit TRBD2. Per germline, CDR1 LGHNA and CDR2 YNFKEQ. This CDR3 contains 12 residues. The trim removed 0 bases at V and 12 bases at J, leaving 5 bases unmatched. The CDR3 DNA sequence: TGTGCCAGCAGCCAAGATGCGGGGGACGCGTACTTC. This sequence encodes CASSQDAGDAYF.

This rearrangement joins TRBV13 to TRBJ2-5; 7 nucleotides line up with TRBD1. Gene TRBJ2-7 matches the end of the DNA better, so the J call may be wrong. From germline, CDR1 is PRHDT and CDR2 FYEKMQ (reference sequence). This CDR3 contains 16 residues. The chain's CDR3 is CASSLEGQGDPYEQYF. The CDR3 DNA sequence: TGTGCCAGCAGCTTAGAGGGCCAGGGGGACCCCTACGAGCAGTACTTC.

This clone has just one count. Here the CDR3 reads CASSLALVNYGYTF. CDR3 in DNA: TGTGCCAGCAGCTTGGCTTTAGTGAACTATGGCTACACCTTC. The V and J genes are TRBV5-4 and TRBJ1-2; D unclear. V lost 0 bases to trimming and J lost 2 bases, with 8 bases between them. The CDR3 is 14 residues long. The germline CDR1 and CDR2 sequences are SGHNT and YYREEE (reference sequence).

The rearrangement uses TRBV9 and TRBJ2-5; perhaps TRBD2 as D (6 bases). V was trimmed by 4 bases and J by 1 base, leaving 14 bases between them. The CDR3 is made up of 15 amino acids. Germline CDR1 SGDLS, CDR2 YYNGEE. DNA for the CDR3: TGTGCCAGCAGCCAAACCTGGGGGGTCCAAGAGACCCAGTACTTC. Protein: CASSQTWGVQETQYF.

Relative to its sample, this clone is medium-sized. V usage is TRBV19 and J usage is TRBJ2-7; either TRBD1 or TRBD2 may supply D (5 bases each). V dropped 3 bases and J dropped 5 bases, with 14 bases sitting between them. CDR1 LNHDA and CDR2 SQIVND come from the germline V gene (reference sequence). The CDR3 contains 14 residues. The CDR3 is CASSIGAGSNEQYF. The DNA of the CDR3 is TGTGCCAGTAGTATCGGCGCAGGGAGCAACGAGCAGTACTTC.

The V gene is TRBV27, the J gene TRBJ1-1, with D tentatively TRBD1 (5 bases). CDR3 length: 18 amino acids. V was clipped by 1 base and J by 4 bases, with 22 bases between them. CDR1 is MNHEY and CDR2 is SMNVEV in the germline V gene (reference sequence). CDR3 sequence: CASSLYWGAGVFGTEAFF. The CDR3 DNA reads TGTGCCAGCAGTTTATACTGGGGCGCGGGCGTATTTGGCACTGAAGCTTTCTTT.

This clone ranks as medium-sized. This chain connects TRBV19 to TRBJ2-5; TRBD2 matches 7 bases. The CDR3 is 17 residues long. V dropped 1 base and J dropped 1; count of bases not matched to a gene: 9. The germline V gene has CDR1 LNHDA and CDR2 SQIVND (reference sequence). CDR3 in amino acids: CASSIAAGVRSQETQYF. Written as DNA, the CDR3 is TGTGCCAGTAGTATAGCCGCGGGAGTACGAAGCCAAGAGACCCAGTACTTC.

This clone has more than one count but fewer than ten. This rearrangement joins TRBV6-5 to TRBJ2-7; 9 bases align to TRBD1. Looked up from germline, CDR1 is MNHEY and CDR2 is SVGAGI. The CDR3 loop spans 11 amino acids. The V segment lost 9 bases and the J segment 3 bases; nucleotides outside the gene matches: 0. CDR3 DNA: TGTGCCAGGACAGGGGGCTACGAGCAGTACTTC. This encodes CARTGGYEQYF.

J is TRBJ2-5 and V is TRBV28; no clear D. CDR1 MDHEN and CDR2 SYDVKM come from the germline V gene. The CDR3 extends over 13 amino acids. The V end was cut by 7 bases, the J end by 7 bases, with 16 bases between. This chain's CDR3 is CASTLSLTGTQYF. Written as DNA, the CDR3 is TGTGCCAGCACCCTCAGCCTCACGGGGACCCAGTACTTC.

The sample holds one count of this clone. The gene calls are TRBV7-7 and TRBJ2-1; 9 bases fit TRBD1. This CDR3 is built from 16 residues. Germline loops: CDR1 SSHAT, CDR2 FNYEAQ (reference sequence). Trimming cost V 0 bases and J 9 bases; bases outside gene matches: 9. CDR3: CASSLAWDRELFEQFF. The DNA of the CDR3 is TGTGCCAGCAGCTTAGCTTGGGACAGGGAATTGTTTGAGCAGTTCTTC.

This clone was seen more than once but under ten times. The rearrangement joins TRBV4-1 to TRBJ2-2, with D hard to call. CDR1 and CDR2 (germline): MGHRA, YSYEKL. V was cut by 1 base and J by 2 bases, with 5 bases left in between. This CDR3 has 14 amino acids. The DNA for the CDR3 is TGCGCCAGCAGCCAAGTTGAAAACACCGGGGAGCTGTTTTTT. Protein product: CASSQVENTGELFF.

The chain joins TRBV19 to TRBJ1-2; 7 positions agree with TRBD1. CDR3 length: 14 residues. Per germline, CDR1 LNHDA and CDR2 SQIVND (reference sequence). V gave up 7 bases and J gave up 4 bases; unmatched junction bases: 9. CDR3 coding DNA: TGTGCCAGTACTCCCCAAGGGGGCGGCTATGGCTACACCTTC. The encoded protein is CASTPQGGGYGYTF.

The rearrangement links TRBV10-3 to TRBJ1-1; no reliable D call. This CDR3 comprises 15 residues. Trimming left V 10 bases short and J 1 base short, with 19 bases between. CDR1 is ENHRY and CDR2 is SYGVKD in the germline V gene. This CDR3 reads CASTSKQPGNTEAFF. CDR3 DNA sequence: TGTGCCAGCACCTCAAAGCAGCCGGGGAACACTGAAGCTTTCTTT.

This clone appeared a single time. An end of the junction does not agree with germline; a read error may underlie this. This chain links TRBV28 with TRBJ2-2; possibly TRBD1 or TRBD2 for D (5 bases each). The germline gives CDR1 MDHEN, CDR2 SYDVKM. The CDR3 is made up of 14 amino acids. The CDR3 DNA is TGTGCCAGCACCCATACAGGCGGTACCGGGAAGCTGTTTTTT. This gives the protein CASTHTGGTGKLFF.

The chain is built from TRBV27 and TRBJ1-1; D uncertain. The CDR3 totals 11 residues. CDR1 is MNHEY, CDR2 SMNVEV, per germline (reference sequence). Between the trimmed V and J ends, which lost 8 bases and 0 bases, there was a span of 4 bases. In nucleotides, the CDR3 is TGTGCCAGCTATATGAACACTGAAGCTTTCTTT. Translated, it gives CASYMNTEAFF.